This passage covers 20 T cell receptor beta chains from one sample sequenced in a study of shared clonotypes between healthy human individuals. The assay was immunoSEQ multiplex PCR, and TCRdb's table has in-frame clones only and misses some. The profile shows 2 million to 3 million clones, 93% of them singletons. The sample was naive CD4+ T cells from PBMCs. Noted subset: CD45RA+ positively selected. The receptors come from a young man in good health. Some clones in this sample may be carry-over from other donors' samples.

The V gene is TRBV2, the J gene TRBJ2-7; 11 nucleotides match TRBD2. The CDR3 extends over 17 amino acids. In germline, CDR1 is SNHLY, CDR2 FYNNEI. Losses at the gene ends were 4 bases for V and 0 bases for J; bases not matched to a gene: 8. CDR3 loop: CASSAGSGRASSYEQYF. The CDR3 DNA reads TGTGCCAGCAGTGCGGGTAGCGGGAGGGCGAGCTCCTACGAGCAGTACTTC.

The J gene is TRBJ1-5, the V gene TRBV28; D is ambiguous. V was shortened by 4 bases and J by 3 bases, with 7 bases between the two germline ends. Germline V gene data show CDR1 as MDHEN and CDR2 as SYDVKM. The CDR3 covers 13 residues. This CDR3 is CASSWAPNQPQHF. For the CDR3, the DNA is TGTGCCAGCAGTTGGGCCCCCAATCAGCCCCAGCATTTT.

The chain is built from TRBV5-1 and TRBJ2-7; D unresolved. Trimming removed 7 bases at V and 4 bases at J, with 15 bases between. The CDR3 has 13 residues. Germline V gene sequence: CDR1 SGHRS, CDR2 YFSETQ. CDR3 loop: CASGYRTDYEQYF. DNA of the CDR3: TGCGCCAGCGGATATAGGACCGATTACGAGCAGTACTTC.

Turning to this clone: Within the sample, other DNA sequences also encode this same CDR3. The genes are TRBV6-5 and TRBJ1-5, with D maybe TRBD1 (6 bases). CDR1 is MNHEY and CDR2 is SVGAGI in the germline V gene. The V end lost 6 bases, the J end lost 3 bases, and 9 bases lay between the germline ends. The CDR3 contains 13 residues. As DNA, the CDR3 is TGTGCCAGCAGCCGGGACAACAATCAGCCCCAGCATTTT. Protein sequence: CASSRDNNQPQHF.

This chain uses TRBV18 with TRBJ1-5, with 10 bases matching TRBD1. CDR1 and CDR2 from the germline V gene are KGHSH and LQKENI. Trimming at V came to 4 bases and at J to 7 bases, leaving 7 bases not matched to a gene. The CDR3 contains 15 residues. The CDR3 DNA follows: TGTGCCAGCTCACAATGGACAGGGGGTGGACAGCCCCAGCATTTT. Translating gives CASSQWTGGGQPQHF.

V usage is TRBV2 and J usage is TRBJ2-5; a weak D match, TRBD2 (5 bases). The DNA end lines up better with TRBJ2-7; the J call may be wrong. The CDR3 loop spans 12 amino acids. Germline V gene sequence: CDR1 SNHLY, CDR2 FYNNEI. The CDR3 protein is CASARGSYEQYF. CDR3 coding DNA: TGTGCCAGCGCACGAGGGAGTTACGAGCAGTACTTC.

This chain uses TRBV7-9 with TRBJ1-4; D gene ambiguous. V was cut by 4 bases and J by 0 bases, with 9 bases left in between. This CDR3 region has 15 residues. CDR1 SEHNR and CDR2 FQNEAQ come from the germline V gene (reference sequence). Written as DNA, the CDR3 is TGTGCCAGCAGCTGGGCCGGGGCAACTAATGAAAAACTGTTTTTT. Its protein is CASSWAGATNEKLFF. Full variable domain (remainder filled in from reference TRBV7-9 and TRBJ1-4): DTGVSQNPRHKITKRGQNVTFRCDPISEHNRLYWYRQTLGQGPEFLTYFQNEAQLEKSRLLSDRFSAERPKGSFSTLEIQRTEQGDSAMYLCASSWAGATNEKLFFGSGTQLSVL.

The rearrangement uses TRBV18 and TRBJ2-7; D perhaps matches TRBD2 (6 bases). Germline V gene sequence: CDR1 KGHSH, CDR2 LQKENI. The CDR3 is 15 residues long. V dropped 2 bases and J dropped 7 bases, with 18 bases sitting between them. The CDR3 region has the DNA TGTGCCAGCTCACCAGTCACTAGCCTACCGGGGGAGCAGTACTTC. Protein: CASSPVTSLPGEQYF.

The table lists this clone with a count of one. The rearrangement uses TRBV28 and TRBJ2-7; D perhaps matches TRBD2 (5 bases). This CDR3 has 22 residues. Trimming stripped 4 bases from V and 4 bases from J, with 38 bases between. Germline V lookup: CDR1 MDHEN, CDR2 SYDVKM. CDR3 sequence (DNA): TGTGCCAGCAGTTCCCAGCCCCGGTGGGAGAACACGCCCCACCCGGTGGGATACGAGCAGTACTTC. It encodes CASSSQPRWENTPHPVGYEQYF.

In this sample, this clone turned up a few times. The V gene is TRBV11-2, the J gene TRBJ1-1, with D maybe TRBD1 (5 bases). The CDR3 runs to 12 residues. V lost 6 bases and J lost 9, with 14 bases in between. The V gene's germline CDR1 is SGHAT and CDR2 FQNNGV. This CDR3 is CASSRSGTKAFF. The CDR3 DNA follows: TGTGCCAGCAGTCGGTCAGGGACCAAAGCTTTCTTT. The full variable domain, with the rest looked up from reference TRBV11-2 and TRBJ1-1, is EAGVAQSPRYKIIEKRQSVAFWCNPISGHATLYWYQQILGQGPKLLIQFQNNGVVDDSQLPKDRFSAERLKGVDSTLKIQPAKLEDSAVYLCASSRSGTKAFFGQGTRLTVV.

This clone has a single count. The chain recombines TRBV5-3 with TRBJ2-5; 9 bases fit TRBD1. TRBV5-3 is reported as an ORF; its role is uncertain. The CDR3 loop spans 14 amino acids. V lost 8 bases and J lost 3; bases outside the gene matches: 8. The CDR3 is CARGQGLRKETQYF. CDR3 DNA sequence: TGTGCCAGGGGACAGGGTTTAAGAAAAGAGACCCAGTACTTC.

This chain connects TRBV15 to TRBJ2-1; 9 bases are a match to TRBD2. This CDR3 region has 13 residues. The junction had 9 bases not matched to a gene; V was cut back by 3 bases and J by 15 bases. CDR1 is LNHNV, CDR2 YYDKDF, per germline (reference sequence). CDR3 residues: CATSRESGRPGFF. CDR3 sequence (DNA): TGTGCCACCAGCAGGGAGAGCGGGAGGCCTGGGTTCTTC.

The rearrangement links TRBV10-3 to TRBJ2-7; D is tentatively TRBD1 or TRBD2 (5 bases each). Germline V gene sequence: CDR1 ENHRY, CDR2 SYGVKD. Trimming shortened V by 2 bases and J by 2 bases, and 10 bases separated the two germline ends. This CDR3 has 14 amino acids. This chain's CDR3 is CAISEGTRAYEQYF. The CDR3 DNA sequence: TGTGCCATCAGTGAGGGGACCCGGGCCTACGAGCAGTACTTC.

The gene calls are TRBV6-1 and TRBJ1-4, with unresolved D. Trimming shortened V by 11 bases and J by 0 bases, and 16 bases separated the two germline ends. The CDR3 length is 15 residues. Germline V gives CDR1 MNHNS, CDR2 SASEGT. CDR3 sequence: CAALSDHATNEKLFF. The CDR3 DNA reads TGTGCCGCCCTCTCCGACCATGCAACTAATGAAAAACTGTTTTTT.

This sequence joins TRBV7-3 and TRBJ2-2; 8 bases fit TRBD2. V dropped 3 bases and J dropped 4; count of bases not matched to a gene: 7. In germline, CDR1 is SGHTA, CDR2 FQGTGA. This CDR3 is built from 16 residues. CDR3 amino acids: CASSLSGSPGTGELFF. Here the CDR3 DNA reads TGTGCCAGCAGCTTGAGCGGGAGCCCGGGCACCGGGGAGCTGTTTTTT.

This rearrangement joins TRBV28 to TRBJ1-2, with D possibly TRBD1 on 5 matching bases. The CDR3 has 15 residues. V was cut by 5 bases and J by 4 bases, with 17 bases left in between. Germline assignment: CDR1 MDHEN and CDR2 SYDVKM. CDR3 sequence reads: CASSPGTVAPYGYTF. The CDR3 DNA reads TGTGCCAGCAGTCCCGGGACGGTAGCCCCCTATGGCTACACCTTC.

The chain is built from TRBV5-1 and TRBJ1-1; D gene ambiguous. Germline values: CDR1 SGHRS, CDR2 YFSETQ. V shed 1 base and J shed 1 base, with 11 bases lying between them. The CDR3 contains 15 residues. CDR3 nucleotides: TGCGCCAGCAGCTTGATTCTAGGAGAGAACACTGAAGCTTTCTTT. Its translation is CASSLILGENTEAFF. Full variable domain (outside the CDR3, taken from reference TRBV5-1 and TRBJ1-1): KAGVTQTPRYLIKTRGQQVTLSCSPISGHRSVSWYQQTPGQGLQFLFEYFSETQRNKGNFPGRFSGRQFSNSRSEMNVSTLELGDSALYLCASSLILGENTEAFFGQGTRLTVV.

The gene calls are TRBV6-5 and TRBJ2-1; 12 positions match TRBD2. Germline V gives CDR1 MNHEY, CDR2 SVGAGI. The CDR3 is 16 residues long. Losses at the gene ends were 0 bases for V and 7 bases for J; bases not matched to a gene: 4. The CDR3: CASSYSRLAGANEQFF. CDR3 DNA sequence: TGTGCCAGCAGTTACTCACGACTAGCGGGAGCTAATGAGCAGTTCTTC.

This sequence joins TRBV6-6 and TRBJ2-7; D remains unclear. Germline V gene data show CDR1 as MNHNY and CDR2 as SVGAGI (reference sequence). Trimming shortened V by 3 bases and J by 3 bases, and 9 bases separated the two germline ends. This CDR3 comprises 13 residues. The chain's CDR3 is CASSYIGSYEQYF. DNA for the CDR3: TGTGCCAGCAGTTATATCGGCAGCTACGAGCAGTACTTC.

V gene TRBV6-6 combines with J gene TRBJ2-5; D call uncertain. Germline V CDR1 and CDR2: MNHNY, SVGAGI (reference sequence). Trimming removed 5 bases at V and 1 base at J, with 8 bases between. This CDR3 has 13 residues. CDR3 coding DNA: TGTGCCAGCAGTCCCGACCCCCAAGAGACCCAGTACTTC. Amino acids: CASSPDPQETQYF.